This T cell receptor beta chain was sequenced for a study of shared clonotypes between healthy human individuals. Study-wide results and limits: Few donors limited the genetic and exposure-history diversity represented. The four-donor shared clonotypes exceeded non-shared clonotypes in generation probability, with non-shared ones scoring lower. Estimated richness was generally greater in naive than memory subsets.

Regarding this clone: Its target is unknown.

This table comes from immunoSEQ multiplex PCR, and its TCRdb copy is limited to in-frame clones, with some not included. The sample holds around 200,000 clones, 66% seen once. This receptor was taken from a man in his thirties or forties in good health. The sample comprised memory CD4+ T cells sorted from blood. As for subset: CD45RA-negative fraction.

In DNA form, the CDR3 reads TGTGCCAGTAGTGTATCGTCCGGGTTTGGTGAGCAGTTCTTC. This encodes CASSVSSGFGEQFF. The V gene is TRBV19, the J gene TRBJ2-1, with D uncertain. Germline V gene sequence: CDR1 LNHDA, CDR2 SQIVND (reference sequence). V gave up 5 bases and J gave up 9 bases, with 17 bases separating them. CDR3 length: 14 residues.